This TCR beta chain was profiled in a study of blood T cells in healthy people across ages. Every sample yielded at least 6.5 million isolated PBMCs. Total RNA extracted from each sample amounted to at least 6 micrograms. This clonotype was found once. Its antigen remains unidentified. A J-beta primer mix and a sample-barcoded 5' primer were used in a second PCR of about 7 to 12 cycles. From the 5' RACE reads, TCRdb called clonotypes with MiXCR, one entry per CDR3 protein. The sample carries about 1.4 million distinct CDR3 sequences, 45% to 70% recorded once. Study findings and constraints: In older individuals, TCR beta diversity per million T cells was lower, falling roughly linearly with age. It was the long-lived donors that had more naive CD4+ cells and higher diversity than aged donors.

CDR3 length equals 14 residues. CDR1 and CDR2 (germline): MGHDK, SYGVNS. V lost 8 bases, J lost 2 bases, and 3 bases stayed unmatched. Sequenced material: blood. This rearrangement joins TRBV25-1 to TRBJ2-1; TRBD1 matches at 10 bases. The receptor comes from a man aged 18 to 30 in good health. The CDR3: CASLGTGAYNEQFF. DNA of the CDR3: TGTGCCAGCCTTGGGACAGGGGCCTACAATGAGCAGTTCTTC. The full variable domain, completed using reference TRBV25-1 and TRBJ2-1, is EADIYQTPRYLVIGTGKKITLECSQTMGHDKMYWYQQDPGMELHLIHYSYGVNSTEKGDLSSESTVSRIRTEHFPLTLESARPSHTSQYLCASLGTGAYNEQFFGPGTRLTVL.